The 32 T cell receptor beta chains below were found in one sample sequenced in a study of T cells in Graves' hyperthyroidism and ophthalmopathy. TCR beta CDR3 regions were amplified from RNA transcripts. HTBI primers were employed in a first-round RT-PCR of the TCR CDR3. TCRdb reprocessed the multiplex PCR reads with MiXCR, giving one entry per CDR3 protein. Here the sample spans 330,000 or so distinct CDR3 sequences, roughly 19% being singletons. Sequencing was performed on blood. These receptors came from a man aged 50 or older with Graves' ophthalmopathy.

This clonotype was seen many times. The chain uses TRBV28 and TRBJ1-1; D unclear. This CDR3 contains 12 residues. The V end lost 5 bases, the J end lost 6 bases, and 10 bases lay between the germline ends. The germline V gene has CDR1 MDHEN and CDR2 SYDVKM. CDR3 sequence reads: CASSLGRAEAFF. The CDR3 nucleotides read TGTGCCAGCAGTCTTGGGAGGGCTGAAGCTTTCTTT. Complete variable domain (other parts from reference TRBV28 and TRBJ1-1): DVKVTQSSRYLVKRTGEKVFLECVQDMDHENMFWYRQDPGLGLRLIYFSYDVKMKEKGDIPEGYSVSREKKERFSLILESASTNQTSMYLCASSLGRAEAFFGQGTRLTVV.

This clonotype came up many times. The chain employs TRBV20-1 and TRBJ2-7, with TRBD2 matching 7 bases. This CDR3 is 14 amino acids long. CDR1 is DFQATT, CDR2 SNEGSKA, per germline (reference sequence). With 1 base clipped from V and 2 bases from J, the junction kept 5 bases outside the gene matches. CDR3 in DNA: TGCAGTGCTAGAGTGTGGGAGGGAGCCTACGAGCAGTACTTC. Amino acids: CSARVWEGAYEQYF.

V is TRBV3-1 and J is TRBJ2-7, with 12 nucleotides matching TRBD2. The V and J ends lost 1 base and 6 bases, in that order; junction bases with no gene match: 7. This CDR3 is 16 amino acids long. CDR1 and CDR2 (germline): LGHDT, YNNKEL (reference sequence). CDR3 DNA sequence: TGTGCCAGCAGCCAAGGACTAGCGGGAGCCCGCGCCGAGCAGTACTTC. It specifies CASSQGLAGARAEQYF.

This clonotype was observed a few times. This chain uses TRBV19 with TRBJ2-7, with a tentative D call TRBD2 (6 bases). The CDR3 length is 15 residues. CDR1 and CDR2 (germline): LNHDA, SQIVND (reference sequence). V was pared by 1 base and J by 3 bases, with 13 bases between. As DNA, the CDR3 is TGTGCCAGTAGTATAGGGGCGGGAACCTTCTACGAGCAGTACTTC. Translated: CASSIGAGTFYEQYF.

This clonotype has ten or more counts. Here the CDR3 DNA reads TGCAGTGCTAGCGTCGGTAGCGGGAAACAGGAGACCCAGTACTTC. Protein product: CSASVGSGKQETQYF. The gene calls are TRBV20-1 and TRBJ2-5; 8 nucleotides match TRBD2. Germline-derived CDR1 and CDR2 are DFQATT and SNEGSKA (reference sequence). The CDR3 is 15 amino acids. V trimming: 3 bases; J trimming: 5 bases; junction bases outside the gene matches: 11.

This clonotype came up many times. The CDR3 DNA reads TGCAGTGCTGAGGGACAGGGCGGTCGTCAGCCCCAGCATTTT. Encoded protein: CSAEGQGGRQPQHF. This chain links TRBV20-1 with TRBJ1-5; 9 bases line up with TRBD1. This CDR3 is 14 amino acids long. Trimming removed 5 bases from V and 6 bases from J; junction bases left unmatched: 8. Germline CDR1 is DFQATT and CDR2 is SNEGSKA (reference sequence).

The rearrangement joins TRBV6-1 to TRBJ2-2; maybe TRBD1 (6 bases). V was clipped by 6 bases and J by 1 base, with 12 bases between them. From germline, CDR1 is MNHNS and CDR2 SASEGT. The CDR3 runs to 15 residues. This chain's CDR3 is CASRRQEKNTGELFF. The CDR3 DNA reads as TGTGCCAGCAGGAGACAGGAAAAGAACACCGGGGAGCTGTTTTTT.

The V and J genes are TRBV27 and TRBJ2-2, with 10 bases aligning to TRBD1. This CDR3 is built from 14 residues. CDR1 and CDR2 from the germline V gene are MNHEY and SMNVEV (reference sequence). Germline trimming cut 5 bases from V and 7 bases from J; bases unmatched to any gene: 4. This CDR3 reads CASSTTGGSGELFF. The CDR3 region has the DNA TGTGCCAGCAGTACGACAGGGGGCAGCGGGGAGCTGTTTTTT.

In the case of this clonotype: The junction departs from germline at one end; a sequencing error may be responsible. The chain couples TRBV6-1 to TRBJ1-2; TRBD1 aligns across 7 bases. From germline, CDR1 is MNHNS and CDR2 SASEGT. This CDR3 region has 14 residues. CDR3 DNA: TGTGGCAGCAGACTCACAGAGACAGGGAGAGGCTACACCTTC. Protein sequence: CGSRLTETGRGYTF.

This clonotype was counted many times. V usage is TRBV28 and J usage is TRBJ2-7; D is possibly TRBD2 (6 bases). CDR1 is MDHEN and CDR2 is SYDVKM in the germline V gene. The CDR3 sequence is 14 residues long. V gave up 6 bases and J gave up 2 bases, with 14 bases separating them. The CDR3 sequence is CASRTGTETYEQYF. CDR3 sequence (DNA): TGTGCCAGCAGGACCGGGACTGAAACCTACGAGCAGTACTTC.

This clonotype was picked up many times. The rearrangement links TRBV3-1 to TRBJ2-3; D could derive from TRBD1 or TRBD2 (6 bases each). The CDR3 totals 16 residues. V dropped 8 bases and J dropped 2 bases, with 20 bases sitting between them. Germline V gene lookup returns CDR1 LGHDT and CDR2 YNNKEL (reference sequence). The CDR3: CASARGAGGSTDTQYF. DNA of the CDR3: TGTGCCAGCGCTAGGGGGGCCGGAGGTTCCACAGATACGCAGTATTTT.

The J gene is TRBJ2-1, the V gene TRBV12-3 or TRBV12-4; 12 bases agree with TRBD2. CDR3 size: 17 residues. Losses at the gene ends were 6 bases for V and 3 bases for J; bases not matched to a gene: 9. This CDR3 reads CASRPGTSGQNYNEQFF. The CDR3 coding sequence is TGTGCCAGCAGGCCTGGGACTAGCGGGCAGAACTACAATGAGCAGTTCTTC.

This clonotype was counted a few times. The genes are TRBV5-6 and TRBJ2-7, with D possibly matching TRBD1 (7 bases). With 2 bases removed from V and 2 bases from J, the gap between germline ends came to 17 bases. Germline CDR1 is SGHDT and CDR2 is YYEEEE. This CDR3 spans 16 amino acids. The CDR3: CASSLIGQGGPYEQYF. The CDR3 DNA reads TGTGCCAGCAGCTTAATTGGGCAGGGGGGTCCCTACGAGCAGTACTTC.

The chain carries TRBV6-1 and TRBJ1-1; D gene unclear. CDR1 and CDR2 (germline): MNHNS, SASEGT. This CDR3 region has 11 residues. Trimming stripped 6 bases from V and 10 bases from J, with 12 bases between. In nucleotides, the CDR3 is TGTGCCAGCAGGTTCGGCTATGGAGCTTTCTTT. Its protein product is CASRFGYGAFF.

V is TRBV28 and J is TRBJ1-6, with 7 bases aligning to TRBD1. The CDR3 runs to 14 residues. Germline loops: CDR1 MDHEN, CDR2 SYDVKM. With 6 bases clipped from V and 10 bases from J, the junction kept 9 bases outside the gene matches. CDR3 nucleotide sequence: TGTGCCAGCAGAAAAACAGGGGTTGGCTCACCCCTCCACTTT. This translates into CASRKTGVGSPLHF.

This clonotype occurred many times. The V gene is TRBV20-1, the J gene TRBJ2-3; TRBD2 agrees at 7 bases. Germline CDR1 is DFQATT and CDR2 is SNEGSKA (reference sequence). CDR3 length: 15 amino acids. V dropped 1 base and J dropped 3; count of bases not matched to a gene: 7. The CDR3 sequence: CSARGLAGLTDTQYF. The DNA of the CDR3 is TGCAGTGCTAGAGGCTTAGCGGGCCTGACAGATACGCAGTATTTT.

This clonotype was observed many times. This chain joins TRBV7-2 and TRBJ2-7; 10 nucleotides line up with TRBD2. V shed 1 base, J shed 4 bases, and the junction held 7 bases outside the gene matches. This CDR3 contains 16 residues. The germline gives CDR1 SGHTA, CDR2 FQGNSA. DNA of the CDR3: TGTGCCAGCAGCTTAGGTCGTCTAGCGGGAGTATACGAGCAGTACTTC. It translates to CASSLGRLAGVYEQYF.

CDR3 sequence: CASSPSGIEQYF. As DNA, the CDR3 is TGTGCCAGCAGTCCTAGCGGGATCGAGCAGTACTTC. The J gene is TRBJ2-7, the V gene TRBV6-1, with 9 nucleotides matching TRBD2. The germline V gene has CDR1 MNHNS and CDR2 SASEGT. The CDR3 length is 12 residues. The V and J ends lost 5 bases and 6 bases, in that order; junction bases with no gene match: 2.

The genes are TRBV28 and TRBJ1-2; TRBD1 aligns across 7 bases. Germline values: CDR1 MDHEN, CDR2 SYDVKM. This CDR3 spans 12 amino acids. CDR3 sequence (DNA): TGTGCAACCCAGGGGGAGAACTATGGCTACACCTTC. Translation: CATQGENYGYTF.

Notes on this clonotype: Just one base apart from a much larger clone, this may be a read error. The CDR3 bases are TGTGCCACCAGTGATACGACAGGTAGGAGCTCCTACAATGAGCAGCTCTTC. Amino acids: CATSDTTGRSSYNEQLF. The chain recombines TRBV24-1 with TRBJ2-1; a possible D gene is TRBD1 (6 bases). The CDR3 is 17 residues long. Germline V CDR1 and CDR2: KGHDR, SFDVKD.

This clonotype was detected many times. The chain carries TRBV7-9 and TRBJ1-6; D ambiguous. The CDR3 spans 14 residues. The germline V and J ends were trimmed by 1 base and 7 bases, with 8 bases remaining between them. Germline V gene lookup returns CDR1 SEHNR and CDR2 FQNEAQ (reference sequence). The CDR3: CASSLGRTNSPLHF. CDR3 coding DNA: TGTGCCAGCAGCTTAGGGAGAACAAATTCACCCCTCCACTTT.

This rearrangement joins TRBV28 to TRBJ2-7; 14 bases line up with TRBD2. The CDR3 totals 16 residues. Losses at the gene ends were 6 bases for V and 2 bases for J; bases not matched to a gene: 6. The germline V gene encodes CDR1 MDHEN and CDR2 SYDVKM. The CDR3, as DNA: TGTGCCAGCAGCCAAGGACTAGCGGGAGGCCCCTACGAGCAGTACTTC. This gives the protein CASSQGLAGGPYEQYF.

The chain employs TRBV20-1 and TRBJ2-7; TRBD2 matches at 13 bases. The CDR3 runs to 14 residues. CDR1 DFQATT and CDR2 SNEGSKA come from the germline V gene (reference sequence). Trimming cost V 5 bases and J 5 bases; bases outside gene matches: 6. CDR3 sequence (DNA): TGCAGTGCTGTGGGACTAGCGGGATATGACGAGCAGTACTTC. As protein: CSAVGLAGYDEQYF.

This clonotype was counted at least ten times. CDR3 amino acids: CASSVPGLAGGDTQYF. As DNA, the CDR3 is TGTGCCAGCAGCGTACCGGGACTAGCGGGAGGTGATACGCAGTATTTT. The J gene is TRBJ2-3, the V gene TRBV11-2, with 15 bases identical to TRBD2. The CDR3 totals 16 residues. Trimming cost V 5 bases and J 6 bases; bases outside gene matches: 6. Germline V gives CDR1 SGHAT, CDR2 FQNNGV.

This clonotype has just a few counts. The rearrangement links TRBV7-9 to TRBJ2-5; 7 nucleotides line up with TRBD1. Germline CDR1 SEHNR, CDR2 FQNEAQ (reference sequence). The CDR3 covers 15 residues. The V segment lost 4 bases and the J segment 3 bases; nucleotides outside the gene matches: 8. CDR3 bases: TGTGCCAGCAGCTCTCCCGCCGGGACAGAAGAGACCCAGTACTTC. It yields the protein CASSSPAGTEETQYF.

This clonotype was observed a few times. V gene TRBV6-1 combines with J gene TRBJ1-2; D call uncertain. The CDR3 runs 14 residues. Germline V lookup: CDR1 MNHNS, CDR2 SASEGT. V was shortened by 6 bases and J by 0 bases, with 11 bases between the two germline ends. In nucleotides, the CDR3 is TGTGCCAGCAGAACAGCACTACCTAACTATGGCTACACCTTC. This codes for CASRTALPNYGYTF.

The sample holds many counts of this clonotype. V gene TRBV3-1 combines with J gene TRBJ1-1; D gene uncertain. Per the germline V gene, CDR1 is LGHDT and CDR2 is YNNKEL (reference sequence). V lost 4 bases and J lost 4, with 10 bases in between. CDR3 length equals 13 residues. The CDR3, as DNA: TGTGCCAGCAGCCTAGGACCGGGCACTGAAGCTTTCTTT. Residues: CASSLGPGTEAFF.

The chain has TRBV6-1 and TRBJ1-4, with 9 bases that match TRBD1. Germline V CDR1 and CDR2: MNHNS, SASEGT. The CDR3 consists of 17 residues. The V and J ends lost 6 bases and 2 bases, in that order; junction bases with no gene match: 10. CDR3 loop: CASSRDRVVLTNEKLFF. In DNA form, the CDR3 reads TGTGCCAGCAGCCGGGACAGGGTGGTATTGACTAATGAAAAACTGTTTTTT.

This clonotype was counted at least ten times. V gene TRBV5-1 combines with J gene TRBJ2-1, with TRBD2 matching over 10 bases. CDR1 and CDR2 (germline): SGHRS, YFSETQ. Unmatched junction bases numbered 4, after V lost 3 bases and J lost 4 bases. This CDR3 is built from 15 residues. The CDR3 bases are TGCGCCAGCAGCTACCTAGCGGGAGAGTACAATGAGCAGTTCTTC. The encoded protein is CASSYLAGEYNEQFF.

This clonotype was detected many times. The chain couples TRBV30 to TRBJ1-1; unclear D gene. This CDR3 has 11 amino acids. Germline lookup yields CDR1 GTSNPN and CDR2 SVGIG (reference sequence). Trimming removed 3 bases at V and 6 bases at J, with 8 bases between. CDR3 DNA sequence: TGTGCCTGGAGCCAAACAGCTGAAGCTTTCTTT. Amino acid sequence: CAWSQTAEAFF.

This clonotype showed up many times. The chain couples TRBV20-1 to TRBJ2-7, with 7 bases aligning to TRBD2. This CDR3 is built from 13 residues. Germline V gene lookup returns CDR1 DFQATT and CDR2 SNEGSKA (reference sequence). V shed 5 bases, J shed 2 bases, and the junction held 6 bases outside the gene matches. In nucleotides, the CDR3 is TGCAGTGCTCCCAGGCGGGAGACCTACGAGCAGTACTTC. Its translation is CSAPRRETYEQYF.

This clonotype was picked up a small number of times. J is TRBJ2-7 and V is TRBV27; maybe TRBD2 (5 bases). The CDR3 extends over 13 amino acids. CDR1 and CDR2 from the germline V gene are MNHEY and SMNVEV (reference sequence). Trimming stripped 2 bases from V and 6 bases from J, with 11 bases between. The CDR3 DNA reads TGTGCCAGCAGTTTACTAACGGGGTTCGAGCAGTACTTC. This gives the protein CASSLLTGFEQYF.